A selection of T cell receptor beta chains follows, all from one sample in a study of cytotoxic CD8 clonotypes in ibrutinib-treated CLL. Data came from immunoSEQ multiplex PCR; TCRdb stores just in-frame clones and leaves some out. Of about 130,000 clones in the sample, around three quarters were seen once. Sequenced here: PBMCs, sampled after 12 months of ibrutinib treatment. These receptors all come from a human donor with chronic lymphocytic leukemia. CDR3s include the opening cysteine and the closing phenylalanine or tryptophan. The D gene is left open where the match is weak. Rows give clone size only sometimes, using once, few, many, or a class for an expanded clone.

clone_size,d_call,v_call,j_call,cdr3_aa,cdr3_nt
once,TRBD2,TRBV30,TRBJ2-5,CAWRIGYRASGTALGETQYF,TGTGCCTGGAGGATTGGGTATAGGGCTAGCGGGACCGCCTTGGGAGAGACCCAGTACTTC
-,-,TRBV5-4,TRBJ2-2,CASSLGLTGTGELFF,TGTGCCAGCAGCTTGGGACTTACAGGCACCGGGGAGCTGTTTTTT
-,TRBD2,TRBV7-9,TRBJ2-7,CASSLTSGYEQYF,TGTGCCAGCAGCTTAACTAGCGGCTACGAGCAGTACTTC
-,TRBD1,TRBV4-3,TRBJ1-1,CASSQTDRVGTEAFF,TGCGCCAGCAGCCAAACGGACAGGGTTGGGACTGAAGCTTTCTTT
-,-,TRBV13,TRBJ2-3,CASRPMSPTDTQYF,TGTGCCAGCAGACCTATGTCCCCCACAGATACGCAGTATTTT
few,-,TRBV6-5,TRBJ2-7,CASSYSTEQYF,TGTGCCAGCAGTTACTCGACCGAGCAGTACTTC
-,-,TRBV27,TRBJ2-1,CASKTDTGEQFF,TGTGCCAGCAAAACGGACACCGGTGAGCAGTTCTTC
-,-,TRBV9,TRBJ2-1,CASSVVVGSYNEQFF,TGTGCCAGCAGCGTAGTTGTGGGATCCTACAATGAGCAGTTCTTC
once,-,TRBV18,TRBJ2-3,CASSPRTDTQYF,TGTGCCAGCTCACCTCGCACAGATACGCAGTATTTT
-,TRBD1,TRBV28,TRBJ1-3,CASRNYRDSSGNTIYF,TGTGCCAGCAGAAACTATAGGGACAGCTCTGGAAACACCATATATTTT
-,-,TRBV7-8,TRBJ2-7,CASSGRTDYEQYF,TGTGCCAGCAGCGGTAGGACGGACTACGAGCAGTACTTC
-,-,TRBV7-6,TRBJ1-5,CASSFLAGQPQHF,TGTGCCAGCAGCTTCTTGGCCGGGCAGCCCCAGCATTTT
few,TRBD2,TRBV5-6,TRBJ2-1,CASSFELAGRYRSYNEQFF,TGTGCCAGCAGCTTCGAACTAGCGGGACGGTATCGCTCCTACAATGAGCAGTTCTTC
-,-,TRBV29-1,TRBJ2-3,CSVKRWGTGDTQYF,TGCAGCGTTAAACGATGGGGGACGGGAGATACGCAGTATTTT
once,-,TRBV9,TRBJ2-1,CASSVEWEPHNEQFF,TGTGCCAGCAGCGTAGAGTGGGAGCCCCACAATGAGCAGTTCTTC
-,-,TRBV11-2,TRBJ2-6,CASSLGLARANVLTF,TGTGCCAGCAGCTTAGGGCTTGCCCGGGCCAACGTCCTGACTTTC
-,-,TRBV11-2,TRBJ2-5,CASSLNPSAETQYF,TGTGCCAGCAGCTTAAATCCATCGGCAGAGACCCAGTACTTC
-,-,TRBV7-9,TRBJ1-2,CASSLGQAKGYTF,TGTGCCAGCAGCTTGGGGCAGGCTAAAGGCTACACCTTC
once,-,TRBV5-1,TRBJ2-7,CASNQGDSSYEQYF,TGCGCCAGCAACCAGGGAGACAGCTCCTACGAGCAGTACTTC
few,-,TRBV10-3,TRBJ2-1,CAIGGDEQFF,TGTGCCATCGGCGGTGATGAGCAGTTCTTC
-,TRBD1,TRBV11-2,TRBJ2-4,CASSGQGNKNIQYF,TGTGCCAGCAGCGGACAGGGAAACAAAAACATTCAGTACTTC
-,TRBD1,TRBV9,TRBJ2-1,CASSVVGGPYNEQFF,TGTGCCAGCAGCGTAGTAGGGGGCCCCTACAATGAGCAGTTCTTC
few,-,TRBV18,TRBJ2-3,CASSPRAGESTDTQYF,TGTGCCAGCTCACCCCGGGCAGGGGAGAGCACAGATACGCAGTATTTT
-,TRBD2,TRBV7-9,TRBJ2-1,CASTRTSGSRNEQFF,TGTGCCAGCACCCGGACTAGCGGGAGTCGCAATGAGCAGTTCTTC
-,TRBD1,TRBV5-5,TRBJ2-7,CASSHNDRGVYEQYF,TGTGCCAGCAGCCATAACGACAGGGGGGTCTACGAGCAGTACTTC
-,TRBD1,TRBV7-2,TRBJ1-2,CASSPGQAANYGYTF,TGTGCCAGCAGCCCGGGACAGGCCGCCAACTATGGCTACACCTTC
-,-,TRBV29-1,TRBJ2-2,CSVEGAGVSGELFF,TGCAGCGTTGAAGGGGCAGGAGTATCCGGGGAGCTGTTTTTT
-,TRBD2,TRBV4-3,TRBJ2-2,CASSQEGSGNTGELFF,TGCGCCAGCAGCCAAGAAGGTAGCGGGAATACCGGGGAGCTGTTTTTT
-,-,TRBV9,TRBJ2-5,CASSVATGFETQYF,TGTGCCAGCAGCGTAGCCACAGGGTTTGAGACCCAGTACTTC
-,-,TRBV4-2,TRBJ1-2,CASSPAPINNYGYTF,TGTGCCAGCAGCCCCGCCCCGATTAATAACTATGGCTACACCTTC
few,-,TRBV11-2,TRBJ2-2,CASSLVGPVTGELFF,TGTGCCAGCAGCTTGGTAGGGCCGGTCACCGGGGAGCTGTTTTTT
once,TRBD2,TRBV5-1,TRBJ2-2,CASSFPREEIPNRNTGELFF,TGCGCCAGCAGCTTTCCCCGGGAGGAGATCCCAAACCGGAACACCGGGGAGCTGTTTTTT
once,TRBD2,TRBV5-1,TRBJ2-1,CASSGTINEQFF,TGCGCCAGCAGCGGGACTATCAATGAGCAGTTCTTC
-,TRBD1,TRBV25-1,TRBJ1-1,CASSTTGVTEAFF,TGTGCCAGCTCTACGACAGGGGTGACTGAAGCTTTCTTT
-,-,TRBV10-3,TRBJ1-5,CAISELTGSQPQHF,TGTGCCATCAGTGAATTAACAGGGAGTCAGCCCCAGCATTTT
-,-,TRBV20-1,TRBJ1-1,CSATRQIEAFF,TGCAGTGCTACTCGACAGATTGAAGCTTTCTTT
-,TRBD2,TRBV7-6,TRBJ2-3,CASSLATSGSFSSSTDTQYF,TGTGCCAGCAGCTTAGCGACTAGCGGGAGTTTTTCGTCGAGCACAGATACGCAGTATTTT
once,-,TRBV7-8,TRBJ2-1,CASSTPRTGRDEQFF,TGTGCCAGCAGCACACCGCGAACAGGGCGCGATGAGCAGTTCTTC
once,TRBD1,TRBV9,TRBJ2-6,CASSADRGLSGANVLTF,TGTGCCAGCAGCGCGGACAGGGGCCTCTCTGGGGCCAACGTCCTGACTTTC
-,TRBD2,TRBV9,TRBJ2-3,CASSAILALASTDTQYF,TGTGCCAGCAGCGCTATACTAGCGTTGGCTAGCACAGATACGCAGTATTTT
-,-,TRBV4-3,TRBJ1-5,CASSQIKDQPQHF,TGCGCCAGCAGCCAAATCAAGGATCAGCCCCAGCATTTT
-,TRBD1,TRBV30,TRBJ1-2,CAWSRVGTGETSYGYTF,TGTGCCTGGAGTAGAGTAGGGACAGGGGAAACGAGCTATGGCTACACCTTC